The 11 T cell receptor beta chains in this list originate from one sample, sequenced in a study of cytomegalovirus exposure and HLA in healthy donors. 13 Jbeta primers and 60 Vbeta primers were used for the PCR. Produced via immunoSEQ multiplex PCR; TCRdb's table is partial and in-frame only. The table lists some 50,000 clones. Material: PBMCs. These receptor sequences come from a woman aged 40 to 55 in good health and CMV-seronegative.

The chain carries TRBV15 and TRBJ1-5, with 7 bases lining up with TRBD1. The CDR3 is made up of 16 amino acids. The V gene end was trimmed by 2 bases and the J gene end by 7 bases; junction bases not matched to a gene: 11. CDR1 and CDR2 (germline): LNHNV, YYDKDF (reference sequence). The CDR3 coding sequence is TGTGCCACCAGCAGATATTCCGAGGGGGCGCGACAGCCCCAGCATTTT. It translates to CATSRYSEGARQPQHF.

The rearrangement links TRBV5-4 to TRBJ2-3, with D possibly being TRBD2 (5 bases). Trimming took 4 bases from V and 7 from J, leaving 22 bases between them. The V gene's germline CDR1 is SGHNT and CDR2 YYREEE (reference sequence). CDR3 size: 16 residues. The CDR3, as DNA: TGTGCCAGCAGCCGAGCGGCGAAGATGGTTGAATATACGCAGTATTTT. Its translation: CASSRAAKMVEYTQYF.

The chain is built from TRBV4-3 and TRBJ1-2, with a weak D call TRBD1 (5 bases). This CDR3 has 15 amino acids. V lost 1 base, J lost 4 bases, and 13 bases lay in between. The germline V gene encodes CDR1 LGHNA and CDR2 YSLEER. For the CDR3, the DNA is TGCGCCAGCAGCCAAGCTTGGCCAGGGTCCTATGGCTACACCTTC. Encoded protein: CASSQAWPGSYGYTF.

A remark on this clone: The sample has other DNA sequences that encode this CDR3 too. The chain uses TRBV18 and TRBJ2-7; D unclear. This CDR3 has 13 residues. Germline assignment: CDR1 KGHSH and CDR2 LQKENI. Trimming pared 3 bases from V and 0 bases from J, leaving 6 bases between. CDR3 nucleotides: TGTGCCAGCTCACCGGCTAGCTCCTACGAGCAGTACTTC. Translating gives CASSPASSYEQYF.

The rearrangement links TRBV18 to TRBJ2-7, with TRBD2 identical over 14 bases. The CDR3 runs to 15 residues. Trimming removed 3 bases from V and 2 bases from J; junction bases left unmatched: 0. Germline loops: CDR1 KGHSH, CDR2 LQKENI. Written as DNA, the CDR3 is TGTGCCAGCTCACCGGGACTAGCGGGAGCCTACGAGCAGTACTTC. It encodes CASSPGLAGAYEQYF.

The genes are TRBV11-2 and TRBJ2-1, with 10 bases that match TRBD2. Germline assignment: CDR1 SGHAT and CDR2 FQNNGV. Trimming took 1 base from V and 5 from J; bases not matched to a gene: 2. The CDR3 has 15 residues. The CDR3 protein is CASSLVAGGDNEQFF. The CDR3 DNA is TGTGCCAGCAGCTTAGTAGCGGGAGGCGACAATGAGCAGTTCTTC. Full variable domain (missing parts from reference TRBV11-2 and TRBJ2-1): EAGVAQSPRYKIIEKRQSVAFWCNPISGHATLYWYQQILGQGPKLLIQFQNNGVVDDSQLPKDRFSAERLKGVDSTLKIQPAKLEDSAVYLCASSLVAGGDNEQFFGPGTRLTVL.

This rearrangement joins TRBV9 to TRBJ1-6; D is unresolved. The V gene lost 0 bases and the J gene lost 8 bases, with 9 bases spanning the gap. CDR1 is SGDLS and CDR2 is YYNGEE in the germline V gene. CDR3 length: 14 residues. CDR3 region: CASSVDPSDSPLHF. CDR3 nucleotides: TGTGCCAGCAGCGTAGACCCCAGTGATTCACCCCTCCACTTT.

The chain is built from TRBV6-1 and TRBJ1-1, with no clear D. Trimming took off 1 base at V and 3 bases at J, with 6 bases between the two ends. Germline V lookup: CDR1 MNHNS, CDR2 SASEGT. This CDR3 spans 13 amino acids. The CDR3 loop reads CASSEVRHTEAFF. CDR3 nucleotides: TGTGCCAGCAGTGAAGTGAGGCACACTGAAGCTTTCTTT.

J is TRBJ1-1 and V is TRBV7-2; D unclear. This CDR3 is built from 14 residues. Germline loops: CDR1 SGHTA, CDR2 FQGNSA. V dropped 5 bases and J dropped 0 bases, with 10 bases sitting between them. Written as DNA, the CDR3 is TGTGCCAGCAGCCCGAACGCGGTGAACACTGAAGCTTTCTTT. This sequence encodes CASSPNAVNTEAFF.

V usage is TRBV6-5 and J usage is TRBJ1-2; D may be TRBD1 (6 bases). The CDR3 totals 13 residues. Germline V gene sequence: CDR1 MNHEY, CDR2 SVGAGI. V was shortened by 2 bases and J by 4 bases, with 8 bases between the two germline ends. CDR3 amino acids: CASSYQGPYGYTF. Here the CDR3 DNA reads TGTGCCAGCAGTTACCAGGGGCCCTATGGCTACACCTTC.

This chain joins TRBV29-1 and TRBJ1-4; D is possibly TRBD1 (5 bases). CDR1 and CDR2 from the germline V gene are SQVTM and ANQGSEA. This CDR3 spans 14 amino acids. Trimming cost V 1 base and J 7 bases, with 13 bases left between them. The CDR3 protein is CSVEAPGIGEKLFF. CDR3 DNA: TGCAGCGTTGAAGCTCCAGGGATCGGTGAAAAACTGTTTTTT.